This entry lists 8 T cell receptor beta chains sequenced from one sample in a study of T-cell memory formation after mild COVID-19 (dated by TCRdb to the early 2020s). Libraries came from 5' RACE. TCRdb lists the instrument as Illumina NovaSeq 6000. The raw public reads went through TCRdb reprocessing: fastp at Q25, MiXCR clone calling, in-frame beta chains kept. Identical CDR3 protein sequences are pooled into one entry, listed with their most common genes and DNA. Present in this sample are about 400,000 distinct CDR3 sequences, 14% of which were seen just once. In total, the top ten clones hold roughly 22% of the sample. Sequencing used PBMCs or a T cell subset sorted from them (not recorded which). These receptors all stem from a man in his late teens or twenties who had mild COVID-19 (a few samples of this study predate the infection). The sample titles of this study are shuffled in the database, so cell type and time point are left out; the donor was told from shared clones.

This clonotype appeared many times. V usage is TRBV27 and J usage is TRBJ1-6, with D unclear. Germline V gene lookup returns CDR1 MNHEY and CDR2 SMNVEV (reference sequence). The ends were cut back, 3 bases at V and 8 bases at J, with 5 bases in the middle. This CDR3 is built from 12 residues. The CDR3 DNA is TGTGCCAGCAGTTTTTTTGATTCACCCCTCCACTTT. This sequence encodes CASSFFDSPLHF.

This clonotype was observed many times. Here the CDR3 reads CASSQENRYLYEQYF. The CDR3 DNA follows: TGCGCCAGCAGCCAAGAAAATAGGTACCTCTACGAGCAGTACTTC. This sequence joins TRBV4-3 and TRBJ2-7; D is undetermined. This CDR3 region has 15 residues. V was pared by 0 bases and J by 3 bases, with 12 bases between. Germline values: CDR1 LGHNA, CDR2 YSLEER.

The V and J genes are TRBV3-1 and TRBJ2-3; a weak D match, TRBD1 (6 bases). This CDR3 contains 14 residues. V lost 4 bases, J lost 6 bases, and 14 bases lay in between. Germline V CDR1 and CDR2: LGHDT, YNNKEL (reference sequence). CDR3 sequence (DNA): TGTGCCAGCAGCCCTGGACAGTTTTGGGATACGCAGTATTTT. Protein sequence: CASSPGQFWDTQYF.

This clonotype turned up a few times. J is TRBJ2-1 and V is TRBV5-1; the match to TRBD2 covers 16 bases. Germline trimming cut 4 bases from V and 13 bases from J; bases unmatched to any gene: 5. Germline V gene lookup returns CDR1 SGHRS and CDR2 YFSETQ. The CDR3 runs 14 residues. The CDR3 bases are TGCGCCAGCAGCCCCGGGACTAGCGGGGGGGTACAGTTCTTC. This codes for CASSPGTSGGVQFF.

CDR3 sequence reads: CATYQWTFYYNEQFF. As DNA, the CDR3 is TGTGCCACCTATCAATGGACTTTTTACTACAATGAGCAGTTCTTC. The genes are TRBV21-1 and TRBJ2-1; the table calls TRBD2, which could not be checked here. TRBV21-1 has pseudogene status. CDR3 length equals 15 residues.

The V call is TRBV28, the J call TRBJ1-4; D may be TRBD1 (6 bases). The CDR3 is 12 amino acids. V was shortened by 4 bases and J by 16 bases, with 16 bases between the two germline ends. Germline CDR1 and CDR2: MDHEN and SYDVKM. The CDR3 DNA reads TGTGCCAGCAGTTCCCTCACAGGGTTACCGTTTTTT. Protein: CASSSLTGLPFF.

The chain couples TRBV28 to TRBJ2-1; D gene uncertain. V lost 5 bases to trimming and J lost 7 bases, with 15 bases between them. The CDR3 sequence is 14 residues long. The germline gives CDR1 MDHEN, CDR2 SYDVKM. The CDR3 protein is CASSPPRSGNEQFF. The CDR3 nucleotides read TGTGCCAGCAGTCCCCCACGTTCCGGGAATGAGCAGTTCTTC.

This clonotype has only a few counts. V is TRBV12-3 or TRBV12-4 and J is TRBJ2-1; 8 bases align to TRBD1. J gave up 4 bases and V 6 bases, and 8 bases lay outside the gene matches. The CDR3 totals 15 residues. In nucleotides, the CDR3 is TGTGCCAGCAGGCCCCCGGGACAGGTGTACAATGAGCAGTTCTTC. Encoded protein: CASRPPGQVYNEQFF.